The present TCR beta chain was sequenced within a study of blood T cell repertoires in COVID-19. Looking at the study overall: Spain, Italy and the United States supplied samples that represented acute and convalescent COVID-19. In each case, the material was cDNA or gDNA derived from T cells, B-cell-depleted T cells, or PBMCs.

This CDR3 has 19 residues. Germline V lookup: CDR1 MNHEY, CDR2 SVGEGT. Authors' processing steps: Cell counts per sample came from amplifying reference gene primers. Assay: immunoSEQ multiplex PCR; the TCRdb copy retains only in-frame clones and omits some. The V and J calls and clone size were taken over from that table, and D and trimming were inferred from the DNA. The data show roughly 260,000 clones, 70% to 90% seen once. Participant age was roughly 18 to 95 years, and participants resided in about two dozen US areas. A note on this clone: A junction boundary mismatches the germline segment, possibly from a read error.

The source of this sequence is a woman between 50 and 59 years old who had recovered from COVID-19. J is TRBJ2-3 and V is TRBV6-2 or TRBV6-3; 7 nucleotides align to TRBD2. Sequencing input: PBMCs or T cells enriched from blood (not recorded which). The CDR3 is CASSYIHRDWGGATGTQYF. DNA for the CDR3: TGTGCCAGCAGTTACATCCATCGGGACTGGGGAGGGGCCACAGGTACGCAGTATTTT.